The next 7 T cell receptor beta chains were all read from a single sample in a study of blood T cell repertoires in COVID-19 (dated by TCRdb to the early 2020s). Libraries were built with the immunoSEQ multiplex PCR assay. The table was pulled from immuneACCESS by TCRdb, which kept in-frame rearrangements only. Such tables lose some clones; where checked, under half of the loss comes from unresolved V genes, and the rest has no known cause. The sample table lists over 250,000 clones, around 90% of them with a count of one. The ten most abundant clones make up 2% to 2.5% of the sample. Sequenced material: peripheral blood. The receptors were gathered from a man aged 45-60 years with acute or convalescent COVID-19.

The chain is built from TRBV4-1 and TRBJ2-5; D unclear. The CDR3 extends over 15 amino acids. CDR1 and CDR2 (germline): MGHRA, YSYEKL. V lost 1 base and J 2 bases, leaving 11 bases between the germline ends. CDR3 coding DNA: TGCGCCAGCAGCCAAGTAATCACTTCTCAAGAGACCCAGTACTTC. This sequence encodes CASSQVITSQETQYF.

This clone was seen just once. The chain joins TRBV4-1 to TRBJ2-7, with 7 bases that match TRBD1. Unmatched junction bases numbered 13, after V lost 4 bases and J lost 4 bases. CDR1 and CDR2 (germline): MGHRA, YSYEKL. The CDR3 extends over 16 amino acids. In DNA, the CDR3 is TGCGCCAGCAGCCCAATTCTCGGGACAGCTTTTTACGAGCAGTACTTC. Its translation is CASSPILGTAFYEQYF.

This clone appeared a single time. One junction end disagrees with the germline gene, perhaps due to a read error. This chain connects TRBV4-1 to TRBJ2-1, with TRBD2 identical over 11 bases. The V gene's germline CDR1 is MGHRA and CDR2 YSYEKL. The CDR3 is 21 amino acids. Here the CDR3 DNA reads TGCGCCAGCAGTCAAGGCGGGTCTAGCGGGGGGACCGCGCGATCCTACAATGAGCAGTTCTTC. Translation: CASSQGGSSGGTARSYNEQFF.

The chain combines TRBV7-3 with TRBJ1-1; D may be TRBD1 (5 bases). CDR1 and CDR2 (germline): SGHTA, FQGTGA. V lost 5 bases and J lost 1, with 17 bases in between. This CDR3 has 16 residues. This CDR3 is CASSPQFGGGNTEAFF. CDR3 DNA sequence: TGTGCCAGCAGCCCCCAATTCGGGGGAGGGAACACTGAAGCTTTCTTT.

The CDR3 DNA reads TGTGCCAGCAGCTTAGGACCAGGGGATCTCCTCCACTTT. Residues: CASSLGPGDLLHF. The V and J genes are TRBV11-3 and TRBJ1-6; tentatively, D is TRBD1 (6 bases). CDR3 size: 13 residues. CDR1 is SGHNT, CDR2 YENEEA, per germline. V was pared by 1 base and J by 15 bases, with 13 bases between. Looking up the rest from reference TRBV11-3 and TRBJ1-6 gives the full variable domain: EAGVVQSPRYKIIEKKQPVAFWCNPISGHNTLYWYLQNLGQGPELLIRYENEEAVDDSQLPKDRFSAERLKGVDSTLKIQPAELGDSAVYLCASSLGPGDLLHFGNGTRLTVT.

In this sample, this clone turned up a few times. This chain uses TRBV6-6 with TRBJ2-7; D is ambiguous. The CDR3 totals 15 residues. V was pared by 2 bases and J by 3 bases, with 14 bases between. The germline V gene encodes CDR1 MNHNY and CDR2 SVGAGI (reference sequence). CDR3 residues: CASSYPTAAIYEQYF. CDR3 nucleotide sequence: TGTGCCAGCAGTTACCCGACGGCAGCGATCTACGAGCAGTACTTC.

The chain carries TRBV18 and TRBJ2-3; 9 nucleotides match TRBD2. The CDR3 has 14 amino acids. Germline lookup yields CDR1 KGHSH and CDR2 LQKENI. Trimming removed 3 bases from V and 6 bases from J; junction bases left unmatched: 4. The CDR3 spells CASSPAGGVDTQYF. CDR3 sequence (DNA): TGTGCCAGCTCACCGGCGGGGGGGGTCGATACGCAGTATTTT.